This TCR beta chain came from a study of STAT5B mutations in CD4+ large granular lymphocyte leukemia. As handled by the study authors: A productive frequency of 2.59 x 10-5 was the lowest detectable. The repertoire was sequenced with immunoSEQ multiplex PCR; TCRdb's copy has only in-frame clones and lacks some. V, J and clone size reflect that table, while D and trimming were determined from the DNA. The sample consists of about 22,000 clones, 78% of them appearing once. The trim removed 4 bases at V and 7 bases at J, leaving 3 bases unmatched. Germline CDR1 is SGHTA and CDR2 is FQGNSA. This CDR3 is built from 12 residues. On this clone itself: Its antigen is undetermined.

General study results and limits: Without putative leukemic clones, patient CD4-sorted repertoires remained more clonal than healthy CD4+ repertoires.

The clonotype originates from a human donor in good health. The sequenced sample consisted of CD4+ T cells from blood buffy coats. The chain employs TRBV7-2 and TRBJ2-7, with 8 nucleotides matching TRBD2. The CDR3 is CASSSRGGEQYF. For the CDR3, the DNA is TGTGCCAGCAGCTCCCGGGGGGGAGAGCAGTACTTC.